This T cell receptor beta chain was recorded in a study of T cells in Graves' hyperthyroidism and ophthalmopathy. A lack of ophthalmopathy progression within 18 months defined stable Graves' hyperthyroidism. The source material, RNA transcripts, was used to amplify TCR beta CDR3 regions. When the TCR CDR3 underwent first-round RT-PCR, the HTBI primer set was used. TCRdb recomputed calls from the multiplex PCR reads with MiXCR, one row per CDR3 protein. This repertoire shows hundreds of thousands of distinct CDR3 sequences, about 13% found once; its top ten account for 9.2%. This clonotype was detected ten times or more. Its antigen is unidentified. Study-wide results and limits: In blood, most of the thyroid clonotypes expanded above 0.001 were also present.

The CDR3 extends over 14 amino acids. Germline CDR1 reads LNHDA; CDR2 reads SQIVND (reference sequence). V dropped 7 bases and J dropped 8; count of bases not matched to a gene: 12. Material for sequencing was blood. The chain recombines TRBV19 with TRBJ1-1; 8 bases are shared with TRBD1. The TCR originated in a young woman with Graves' hyperthyroidism. CDR3 nucleotides: TGTGCCAGTACCCTAGGACAGGGTAAAGGAGAAGCTTTCTTT. It specifies CASTLGQGKGEAFF.